The clone carrying this T cell receptor beta chain came up many times. Its antigen is currently unknown. Germline and junction disagree at one end, which may indicate a read error. Germline CDR1 and CDR2: SGHDT and YYEEEE. The CDR3 totals 14 residues. The data originate from a study of T cell repertoires in cytomegalovirus infection. In the study overall: Researchers turned to recently identified HLA-C-restricted CMV epitopes as well as well-studied HLA-B-restricted ones. CMV infection and matching HLA type were both indicated by public TCR beta signatures. Study outcomes and limitations: HLA-C-restricted, CMV-specific TCR beta clonotypes were dominant ex vivo. Using cumulative public TCR beta family frequency, the authors identified those who carried CMV together with the relevant HLA.

TCRdb recomputed calls from the reads with MiXCR, one row per CDR3 protein. The table lists under 150,000 distinct CDR3 sequences, 30% of them singletons. Material: CD8+ T cells from cultured PBMCs, obtained from culture after CMV antigen stimulation. This TCR derives from a human donor in good health (CMV status not recorded). Some clones in this sample may be carry-over from other donors' samples. V is TRBV5-6 and J is TRBJ1-5; 7 positions match TRBD1. This chain's CDR3 is CASSLGTGELTQDF. In nucleotides, the CDR3 is TGTGCCAGCAGCCTTGGAACAGGGGAGTTAACACAGGATTTT.